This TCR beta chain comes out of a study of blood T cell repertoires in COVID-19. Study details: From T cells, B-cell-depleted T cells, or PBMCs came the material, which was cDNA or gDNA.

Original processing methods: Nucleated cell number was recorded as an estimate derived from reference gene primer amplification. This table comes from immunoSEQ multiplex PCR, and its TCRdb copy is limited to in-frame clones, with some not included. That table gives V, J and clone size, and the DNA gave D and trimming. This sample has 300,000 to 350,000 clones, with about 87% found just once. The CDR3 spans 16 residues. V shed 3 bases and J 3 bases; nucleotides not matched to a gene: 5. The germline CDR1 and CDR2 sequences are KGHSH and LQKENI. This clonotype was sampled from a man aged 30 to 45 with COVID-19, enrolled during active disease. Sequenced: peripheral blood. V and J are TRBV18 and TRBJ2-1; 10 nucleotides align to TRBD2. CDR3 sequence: CASSPSTSGVYNEQFF. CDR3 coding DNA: TGTGCCAGCTCACCGTCTACTAGCGGGGTCTACAATGAGCAGTTCTTC.